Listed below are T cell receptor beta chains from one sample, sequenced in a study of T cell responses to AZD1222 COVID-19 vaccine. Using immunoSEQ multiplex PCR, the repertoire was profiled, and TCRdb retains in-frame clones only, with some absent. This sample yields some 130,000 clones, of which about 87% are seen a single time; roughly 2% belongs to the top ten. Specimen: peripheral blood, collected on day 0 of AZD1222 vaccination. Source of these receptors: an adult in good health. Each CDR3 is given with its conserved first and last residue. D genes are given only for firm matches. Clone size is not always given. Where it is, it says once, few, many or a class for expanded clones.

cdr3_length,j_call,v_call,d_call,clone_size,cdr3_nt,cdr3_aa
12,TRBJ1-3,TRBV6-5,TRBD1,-,TGTGCCAGCAGCGGACAGGGCTACACCATATATTTT,CASSGQGYTIYF
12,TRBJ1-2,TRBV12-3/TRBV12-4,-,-,TGTGCCAGCAGTGGGGCAGGTGGTGGCTACACCTTC,CASSGAGGGYTF
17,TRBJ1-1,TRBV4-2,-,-,TGTGCCAGCAGCCATGGGGACACACTGGATGGGAACACTGAAGCTTTCTTT,CASSHGDTLDGNTEAFF
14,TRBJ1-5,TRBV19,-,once,TGTGCCAGTGATCAATCGGGGCTGCATCAGCCCCAGCATTTT,CASDQSGLHQPQHF
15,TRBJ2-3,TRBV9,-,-,TGTGCCAGCAGCGTAGGACCGGGGGCCACAGATACGCAGTATTTT,CASSVGPGATDTQYF
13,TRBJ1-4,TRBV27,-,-,TGTGCCAGCAGCTCTGCAACTAATGAAAAACTGTTTTTT,CASSSATNEKLFF
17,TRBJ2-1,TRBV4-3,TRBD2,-,TGCGCCAGCAGCCAAGACACAGGCGAACGCGGGGGCAATGAGCAGTTCTTC,CASSQDTGERGGNEQFF
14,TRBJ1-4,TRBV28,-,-,TGTGCCAGCACCGAACAGGGCCGTGATGAAAAACTGTTTTTT,CASTEQGRDEKLFF
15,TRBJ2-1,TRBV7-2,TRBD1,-,TGTGCCAGCAGCTCGAGACAGGGAATATGGAATGAGCAGTTCTTC,CASSSRQGIWNEQFF
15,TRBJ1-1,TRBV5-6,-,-,TGTGCCAGCAGGTTGGGCCAGGTCCTGAACACTGAAGCTTTCTTT,CASRLGQVLNTEAFF
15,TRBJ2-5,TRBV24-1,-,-,TGTGCCACCAGTGATGTCACCGGGACGCAAGAGACCCAGTACTTC,CATSDVTGTQETQYF
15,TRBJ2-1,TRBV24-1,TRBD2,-,TGTGCCACCAGTACCGGGACTAGCGGAGCCGGTGAGCAGTTCTTC,CATSTGTSGAGEQFF
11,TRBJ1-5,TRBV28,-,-,TGTGCCAGCAGACGTGATCAGCCCCAGCATTTT,CASRRDQPQHF
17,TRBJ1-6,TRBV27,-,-,TGTGCCAGCAGCCGCAAGTCCGGACGCATCTATAATTCACCCCTCCACTTT,CASSRKSGRIYNSPLHF
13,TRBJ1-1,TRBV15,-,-,TGTGCCACCAGCAGTCAAAGGGGAACTGAAGCTTTCTTT,CATSSQRGTEAFF
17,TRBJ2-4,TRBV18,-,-,TGTGCCAGCTCACCAGGCTACAGGGTTGAGGGCAAAAACATTCAGTACTTC,CASSPGYRVEGKNIQYF
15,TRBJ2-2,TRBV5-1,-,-,TGCGCCAGCAGCTTGGTCCGAACGAACACCGGGGAGCTGTTTTTT,CASSLVRTNTGELFF
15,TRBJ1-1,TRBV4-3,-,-,TGCGCCAGCAGCCAAGATTTGGGGATGAACACTGAAGCTTTCTTT,CASSQDLGMNTEAFF
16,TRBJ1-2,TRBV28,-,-,TGTGCCAGCATCCCCAGTGGCGGGGGCGGGAGCCACGGCTACACCTTC,CASIPSGGGGSHGYTF
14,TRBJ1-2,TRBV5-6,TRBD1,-,TGTGCCAGCAGCTCCGGACAGGGAAAGCGTGGCTACACCTTC,CASSSGQGKRGYTF
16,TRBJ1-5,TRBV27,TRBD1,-,TGTGCCAGCAGTTTTCGGGACAGGGGGGGCCATCAGCCCCAGCATTTT,CASSFRDRGGHQPQHF
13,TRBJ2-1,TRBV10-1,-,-,TGCGCCAGCAGTGAGTCTTATGGGACTCCCCCGTTCTTC,CASSESYGTPPFF
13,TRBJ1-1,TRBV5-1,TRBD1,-,TGCGCCAGCAGCTCGCCAGGGGACAGCGAAGCTTTCTTT,CASSSPGDSEAFF
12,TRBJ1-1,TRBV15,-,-,TGTGCCACCAGCTTATCCCGTACTGAAGCTTTCTTT,CATSLSRTEAFF
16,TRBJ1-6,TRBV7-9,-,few,TGTGCCAGCAGTCGGACAGCCAGCTCCTATAATTCACCCCTCCACTTT,CASSRTASSYNSPLHF
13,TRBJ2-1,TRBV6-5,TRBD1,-,TGTGCCAGCAGTACGACAGGGGGCGGTGAGCAGTTCTTC,CASSTTGGGEQFF
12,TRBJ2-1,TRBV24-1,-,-,TGTGCCACCAGTGATGGACTAAATGAGCAGTTCTTC,CATSDGLNEQFF
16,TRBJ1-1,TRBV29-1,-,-,TGCAGCGTTGCCCGAAAACTTGCAGGGGTAAACACTGAAGCTTTCTTT,CSVARKLAGVNTEAFF
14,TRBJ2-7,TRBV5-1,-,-,TGCGCCAGCAGCTTGGACAGTAGCTCCTACGAGCAGTACTTC,CASSLDSSSYEQYF
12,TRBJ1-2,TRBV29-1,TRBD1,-,TGCAGCGTGGACCAGACAGGGGGCGGCTACACCTTC,CSVDQTGGGYTF
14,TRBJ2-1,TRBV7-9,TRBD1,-,TGTGCCAGCAGCCCCGGACAGGGATACAATGAGCAGTTCTTC,CASSPGQGYNEQFF
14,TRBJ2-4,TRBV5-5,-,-,TGTGCCAGCAGCTTGGACGGGTTGAAAAACATTCAGTACTTC,CASSLDGLKNIQYF
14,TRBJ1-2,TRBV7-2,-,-,TGTGCCAGCAGCAGCACAGGAGTGACCTATGGCTACACCTTC,CASSSTGVTYGYTF
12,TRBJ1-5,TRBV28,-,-,TGTGCCAGCTCTCAGGGTACTCAGCCCCAGCATTTT,CASSQGTQPQHF
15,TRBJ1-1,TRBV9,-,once,TGTGCCAGCAGCGTAGTTGGGGGATGGGACACTGAAGCTTTCTTT,CASSVVGGWDTEAFF
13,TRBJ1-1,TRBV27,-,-,TGTGCCTCCGGACGGGCTGTTGGGGCTGAAGCTTTCTTT,CASGRAVGAEAFF
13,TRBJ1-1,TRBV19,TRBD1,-,TGTGCCAGTAGGGGACAGATCATAAGCGAAGCTTTCTTT,CASRGQIISEAFF
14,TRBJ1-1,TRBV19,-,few,TGTGCCAGTAGTATACCTGCGGGGGCCACTGAAGCTTTCTTT,CASSIPAGATEAFF
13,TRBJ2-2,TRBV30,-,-,TGTGCCTGGAGAAAAGGACACACCGGGGAGCTGTTTTTT,CAWRKGHTGELFF
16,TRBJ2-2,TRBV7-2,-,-,TGTGCCAGCAGCTTAGGGGGGGTTAGGGGCACCGGGGAGCTGTTTTTT,CASSLGGVRGTGELFF
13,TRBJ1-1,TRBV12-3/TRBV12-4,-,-,TGTGCCAGCAGTCTACAGCGATACACTGAAGCTTTCTTT,CASSLQRYTEAFF
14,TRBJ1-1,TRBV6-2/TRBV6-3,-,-,TGTGCCAGCAGTCGGGAAGGATTGAACACTGAAGCTTTCTTT,CASSREGLNTEAFF
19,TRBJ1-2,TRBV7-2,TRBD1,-,TGTGCCAGCAGCTCGGGTCTCCAAACAGGGGCGGGGGTTAACTATGGCTACACCTTC,CASSSGLQTGAGVNYGYTF
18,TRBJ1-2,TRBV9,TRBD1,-,TGTGCCAGCAGCGTAGCCATCGGACAGGGGGCGCGGAACGTTGGCTACACCTTC,CASSVAIGQGARNVGYTF
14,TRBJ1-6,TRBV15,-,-,TGTGCCACCAGCAGAATGGACCAAGGGTCACCCCTCCACTTT,CATSRMDQGSPLHF
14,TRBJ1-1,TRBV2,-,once,TGTGCCAGCAGTGAAGCAGAAGGGAACACTGAAGCTTTCTTT,CASSEAEGNTEAFF
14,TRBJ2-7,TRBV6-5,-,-,TGTGCCAGCAGCCACATAGGGAACTCCTACGAGCAGTACTTC,CASSHIGNSYEQYF
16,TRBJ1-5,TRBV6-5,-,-,TGTGCCAGCAGTTACTCGAGGCGGCTAGTAGGTCAGCCCCAGCATTTT,CASSYSRRLVGQPQHF
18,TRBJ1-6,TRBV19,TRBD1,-,TGTGCCAGCAGGGGGCAGTCATCCGGGACAGGGGGAAATTCACCCCTCCACTTT,CASRGQSSGTGGNSPLHF
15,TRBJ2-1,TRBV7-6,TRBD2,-,TGTGCCAGCAGCTCCCGGGGGGGCTCCTACAATGAGCAGTTCTTC,CASSSRGGSYNEQFF
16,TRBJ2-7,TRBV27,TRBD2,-,TGTGCCAGCAGTTTAGGCGGGGGGCCGAGCTCCTACGAGCAGTACTTC,CASSLGGGPSSYEQYF
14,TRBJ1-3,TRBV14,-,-,TGTGCCAGCAGCCCCATCGGGTTTGGAAACACCATATATTTT,CASSPIGFGNTIYF
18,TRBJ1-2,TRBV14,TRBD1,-,TGTGCCAGCAGCCCTGACAATGACTACAGGGGGCGCTTGCGCGGCTACACCTTC,CASSPDNDYRGRLRGYTF
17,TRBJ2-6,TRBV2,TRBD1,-,TGTGCCAGCAGTCAAGGGGCAGGGGGCTCTGGGGCCAACGTCCTGACTTTC,CASSQGAGGSGANVLTF
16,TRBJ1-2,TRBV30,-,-,TGTGCCTGGAGCGAGAACCCTGGCGGATCCTACTATGGCTACACCTTC,CAWSENPGGSYYGYTF
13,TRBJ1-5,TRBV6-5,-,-,TGTGCCAGCAGTTGGGGCAGCAATCAGCCCCAGCATTTT,CASSWGSNQPQHF
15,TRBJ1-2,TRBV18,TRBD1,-,TGTGCCAGCTCTCCGCCGGGACAGGGGTTGTATGGCTACACCTTC,CASSPPGQGLYGYTF